The 23 T cell receptor beta chains below were found in one sample sequenced in a study of chemoradiotherapy in HPV16-positive cancers. TCRdb's table, derived via immunoSEQ multiplex PCR, lists solely in-frame clones and lacks some. The sample lists about 27,000 clones, approximately 93% occurring once. This specimen was blood, taken from a patient who underwent chemoradiotherapy. All receptors come from a human donor with HPV-associated anogenital cancer.

The chain carries TRBV7-9 and TRBJ2-1; D remains unclear. This CDR3 has 11 amino acids. Trimming took 2 bases from V and 5 from J, leaving 1 base between them. Germline V CDR1 and CDR2: SEHNR, FQNEAQ (reference sequence). The CDR3 sequence: CASSLHNEQFF. The DNA for the CDR3 is TGTGCCAGCAGCTTACACAATGAGCAGTTCTTC.

The rearrangement joins TRBV7-2 to TRBJ1-2; 9 nucleotides align to TRBD1. The CDR3 covers 14 residues. From germline, CDR1 is SGHTA and CDR2 FQGNSA. Trimming at V came to 5 bases and at J to 3 bases, leaving 4 bases not matched to a gene. Written as DNA, the CDR3 is TGTGCCAGCAGCGTCCGGGACAGGGACTATGGCTACACCTTC. This translates into CASSVRDRDYGYTF.

The gene calls are TRBV7-2 and TRBJ2-7; unclear D gene. This CDR3 is built from 14 residues. Germline assignment: CDR1 SGHTA and CDR2 FQGNSA. V lost 3 bases and J 0 bases, leaving 9 bases between the germline ends. The chain's CDR3 is CASSFRQDSYEQYF. CDR3 sequence (DNA): TGTGCCAGCAGCTTTCGTCAGGACTCCTACGAGCAGTACTTC.

The rearrangement joins TRBV28 to TRBJ1-4; D is unresolved. Trimming stripped 2 bases from V and 11 bases from J, with 6 bases between. The CDR3 sequence is 11 residues long. CDR1 is MDHEN and CDR2 is SYDVKM in the germline V gene. This CDR3 is CASSLEHKLFF. In DNA form, the CDR3 reads TGTGCCAGCAGTTTAGAGCATAAACTGTTTTTT.

The chain carries TRBV27 and TRBJ2-5; D may correspond to TRBD1 or TRBD2 (5 bases each). V lost 0 bases to trimming and J lost 2 bases, with 7 bases between them. CDR1 is MNHEY, CDR2 SMNVEV, per germline (reference sequence). This CDR3 is 14 amino acids long. The CDR3 DNA reads TGTGCCAGCAGTTTATCATGGGGGCAAGAGACCCAGTACTTC. Translating gives CASSLSWGQETQYF.

J is TRBJ2-2 and V is TRBV11-2; D unclear. Looked up from germline, CDR1 is SGHAT and CDR2 is FQNNGV. V was clipped by 8 bases and J by 7 bases, with 17 bases between them. This CDR3 has 14 amino acids. CDR3 loop: CASSPDRHGGELFF. CDR3 bases: TGTGCCAGCTCCCCTGATCGGCACGGCGGGGAGCTGTTTTTT.

The V and J genes are TRBV5-6 and TRBJ2-7; TRBD2 aligns across 7 bases. The length of the CDR3 is 16 residues. The V segment lost 2 bases and the J segment 0 bases; nucleotides outside the gene matches: 8. Germline V CDR1 and CDR2: SGHDT, YYEEEE. CDR3 residues: CASSFSPSGASYEQYF. As DNA, the CDR3 is TGTGCCAGCAGCTTCTCACCTAGCGGTGCCTCCTACGAGCAGTACTTC.

The chain has TRBV11-3 and TRBJ2-1; 11 bases are shared with TRBD2. Germline trimming cut 5 bases from V and 4 bases from J; bases unmatched to any gene: 4. The CDR3 has 15 residues. The V gene's germline CDR1 is SGHNT and CDR2 YENEEA. CDR3 amino acids: CASSKPSGGYNEQFF. DNA for the CDR3: TGTGCCAGCAGCAAACCTAGCGGGGGGTACAATGAGCAGTTCTTC.

The chain employs TRBV4-1 and TRBJ2-2, with 10 bases identical to TRBD2. The CDR3 extends over 17 amino acids. J gave up 3 bases and V 0 bases, and 4 bases lay outside the gene matches. Germline CDR1 MGHRA, CDR2 YSYEKL. The CDR3 loop is CASSQDPSGSYTGELFF. The CDR3 region has the DNA TGCGCCAGCAGCCAAGACCCTAGCGGGAGCTACACCGGGGAGCTGTTTTTT.

The CDR3 coding sequence is TGTGCCAGCAGTTACTCTGGCGGGAGGGCGACAGATACGCAGTATTTT. This sequence encodes CASSYSGGRATDTQYF. The genes are TRBV6-6 and TRBJ2-3; 9 bases are shared with TRBD2. This CDR3 is built from 16 residues. Trimming took 0 bases from V and 3 from J; bases not matched to a gene: 4. The germline V gene encodes CDR1 MNHNY and CDR2 SVGAGI (reference sequence).

CDR3 in DNA: TGTGCCAGCAGAGCTGGATCCGGCGGGATGACTGAAGCTTTCTTT. Its protein is CASRAGSGGMTEAFF. The chain recombines TRBV5-4 with TRBJ1-1, with D unresolved. CDR1 and CDR2 (germline): SGHNT, YYREEE (reference sequence). The CDR3 contains 15 residues. Trimming cost V 5 bases and J 5 bases, with 19 bases left between them.

The V and J genes are TRBV7-2 and TRBJ2-7; D remains unclear. Germline V gene data show CDR1 as SGHTA and CDR2 as FQGNSA. V shed 3 bases and J shed 3 bases, with 9 bases lying between them. CDR3 length equals 13 residues. CDR3 sequence: CASSFGNNYEQYF. Here the CDR3 DNA reads TGTGCCAGCAGCTTTGGCAACAACTACGAGCAGTACTTC.

The rearrangement links TRBV5-1 to TRBJ2-7, with 9 bases matching TRBD2. Per the germline V gene, CDR1 is SGHRS and CDR2 is YFSETQ. The length of the CDR3 is 13 residues. With 4 bases clipped from V and 7 bases from J, the junction kept 6 bases outside the gene matches. CDR3 DNA: TGCGCCAGCAGCCACCTTAGCGGGGGTGAGCAGTACTTC. This translates into CASSHLSGGEQYF.

The chain links TRBV6-5 to TRBJ2-5; D may correspond to TRBD1 or TRBD2 (5 bases each). Trimming shortened V by 2 bases and J by 2 bases, and 9 bases separated the two germline ends. This CDR3 has 14 residues. CDR1 and CDR2 (germline): MNHEY, SVGAGI. CDR3: CASSYVGPQETQYF. In DNA, the CDR3 is TGTGCCAGCAGTTACGTGGGACCACAAGAGACCCAGTACTTC.

The chain's CDR3 is CASSPYSQNTEAFF. The CDR3 DNA reads as TGTGCCAGCAGCCCCTACAGCCAGAACACTGAAGCTTTCTTT. The chain carries TRBV9 and TRBJ1-1; D is unclear. Between the trimmed V and J ends, which lost 4 bases and 1 base, there was a span of 11 bases. The CDR3 spans 14 residues. The germline gives CDR1 SGDLS, CDR2 YYNGEE.

The chain recombines TRBV5-5 with TRBJ2-7, with D possibly being TRBD1 (6 bases). The V end was cut by 1 base, the J end by 6 bases, with 11 bases between. CDR1 and CDR2 (germline): SGHKS, YYEKEE (reference sequence). The CDR3 has 13 residues. The CDR3 is CASSLWGLGEQYF. CDR3 bases: TGTGCCAGCAGCTTGTGGGGGCTGGGCGAGCAGTACTTC.

The sample holds one count of this clone. This chain links TRBV5-6 with TRBJ2-5; D possibly uses TRBD1 or TRBD2 (6 bases each). The CDR3 totals 18 residues. Germline V gene lookup returns CDR1 SGHDT and CDR2 YYEEEE. Trimming shortened V by 0 bases and J by 5 bases, and 23 bases separated the two germline ends. Here the CDR3 DNA reads TGTGCCAGCAGCTTGGGGCCCCGGGGGTGGGACACACCCGAGACCCAGTACTTC. Translation gives CASSLGPRGWDTPETQYF. Supplemented by reference TRBV5-6 and TRBJ2-5, the full variable domain reads DAGVTQSPTHLIKTRGQQVTLRCSPKSGHDTVSWYQQALGQGPQFIFQYYEEEERQRGNFPDRFSGHQFPNYSSELNVNALLLGDSALYLCASSLGPRGWDTPETQYFGPGTRLLVL.

The chain uses TRBV4-1 and TRBJ2-5; the match to TRBD1 covers 9 bases. Per the germline V gene, CDR1 is MGHRA and CDR2 is YSYEKL. Losses at the gene ends were 3 bases for V and 0 bases for J; bases not matched to a gene: 5. The CDR3 loop spans 16 amino acids. The CDR3 nucleotides are TGCGCCAGCAGCCAGGGGACAGGGATGTACCAAGAGACCCAGTACTTC. It is translated as CASSQGTGMYQETQYF.

The V and J genes are TRBV7-9 and TRBJ1-5; possibly TRBD1 for D (5 bases). The V and J ends lost 5 bases and 4 bases respectively, with 21 bases between them. CDR1 SEHNR and CDR2 FQNEAQ come from the germline V gene (reference sequence). This CDR3 has 17 amino acids. The CDR3 region is CASSDGRGSTRNQPQHF. The CDR3 nucleotides are TGTGCCAGCAGCGACGGTCGGGGCAGCACACGAAATCAGCCCCAGCATTTT.

This clone has a single count. The chain links TRBV6-5 to TRBJ2-5; TRBD1 is a possible D gene (5 bases). Germline V gives CDR1 MNHEY, CDR2 SVGAGI. The CDR3 loop spans 16 amino acids. V shed 2 bases and J shed 2 bases, with 15 bases lying between them. CDR3 loop: CASSYQSGNSQETQYF. The CDR3 nucleotides read TGTGCCAGCAGTTACCAATCAGGGAATAGTCAAGAGACCCAGTACTTC.

The V gene is TRBV4-3, the J gene TRBJ2-7; 8 nucleotides agree with TRBD1. The CDR3 is 15 residues long. Germline V gene data show CDR1 as LGHNA and CDR2 as YSLEER. V trimming: 3 bases; J trimming: 2 bases; junction bases outside the gene matches: 6. DNA of the CDR3: TGCGCCAGCAGCCATCCCGGACAGGGACCCTACGAGCAGTACTTC. Protein sequence: CASSHPGQGPYEQYF.

The chain has TRBV10-3 and TRBJ2-7, with a possible D match to TRBD1 (6 bases). The CDR3 totals 17 residues. The germline V gene has CDR1 ENHRY and CDR2 SYGVKD. V lost 0 bases and J lost 4, with 19 bases in between. The DNA of the CDR3 is TGTGCCATCAGTGAGTCGATGGACAGTCTTTTTTATTACGAGCAGTACTTC. Translated, it gives CAISESMDSLFYYEQYF.

V usage is TRBV4-2 and J usage is TRBJ1-5; TRBD1 matches at 10 bases. This CDR3 has 16 residues. J gave up 6 bases and V 3 bases, and 8 bases lay outside the gene matches. The germline gives CDR1 LGHNA, CDR2 YNFKEQ. CDR3 coding DNA: TGTGCCAGCAGCCAGACAGGGGGCGCCGGGATTCAGCCCCAGCATTTT. Translating gives CASSQTGGAGIQPQHF.